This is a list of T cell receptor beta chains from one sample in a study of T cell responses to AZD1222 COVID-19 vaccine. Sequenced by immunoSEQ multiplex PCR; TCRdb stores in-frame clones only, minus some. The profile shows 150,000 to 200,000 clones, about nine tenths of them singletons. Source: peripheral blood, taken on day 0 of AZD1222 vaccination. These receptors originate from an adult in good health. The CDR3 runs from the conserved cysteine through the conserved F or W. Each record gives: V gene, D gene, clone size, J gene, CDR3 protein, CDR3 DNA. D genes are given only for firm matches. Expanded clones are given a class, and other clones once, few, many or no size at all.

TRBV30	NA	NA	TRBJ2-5	CAWSVDPRGETQYF	TGTGCCTGGAGTGTAGATCCCAGAGGGGAGACCCAGTACTTC
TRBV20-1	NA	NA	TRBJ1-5	CSASLRVGSSLLSQHF	TGCAGTGCTAGTCTCAGGGTGGGCTCATCGCTTTTGTCCCAGCATTTT
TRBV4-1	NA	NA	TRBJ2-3	CASSHSLGSTDTQYF	TGCGCCAGCAGCCATTCGTTGGGGAGCACAGATACGCAGTATTTT
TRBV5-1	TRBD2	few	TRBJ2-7	CASSLDSRLAGGYEQYF	TGCGCCAGCAGCTTGGATTCCCGGCTAGCGGGAGGCTACGAGCAGTACTTC
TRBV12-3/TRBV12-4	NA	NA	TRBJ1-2	CASSFSGRGRYTF	TGTGCCAGCAGTTTTAGCGGCAGGGGACGCTACACCTTC
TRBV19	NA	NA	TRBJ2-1	CASSRWGPNEQFF	TGTGCCAGTAGTAGGTGGGGGCCCAATGAGCAGTTCTTC
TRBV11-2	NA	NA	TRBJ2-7	CASSLERLGLPNEQYF	TGTGCCAGCAGCTTAGAACGGTTAGGACTTCCAAACGAGCAGTACTTC
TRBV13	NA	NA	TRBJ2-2	CASSLGVAPGTGELFF	TGTGCCAGCAGCTTAGGGGTAGCGCCGGGGACCGGGGAGCTGTTTTTT
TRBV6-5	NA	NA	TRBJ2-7	CASSIGTRYEQYF	TGTGCCAGCAGTATCGGGACACGATACGAGCAGTACTTC
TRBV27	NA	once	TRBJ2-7	CASSPGLSSYEQYF	TGTGCCAGCAGCCCGGGACTCAGCTCCTACGAGCAGTACTTC
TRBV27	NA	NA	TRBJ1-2	CASSLASGTTNYGYTF	TGTGCCAGCAGTTTAGCGTCCGGGACTACTAACTATGGCTACACCTTC
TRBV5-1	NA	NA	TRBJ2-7	CASSLDRETIYEQYF	TGCGCCAGCAGCTTGGATCGGGAGACGATCTACGAGCAGTACTTC
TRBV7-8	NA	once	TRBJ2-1	CASVTGPEQFF	TGTGCCAGCGTCACAGGGCCCGAGCAGTTCTTC
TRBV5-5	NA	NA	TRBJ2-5	CASSLEGVTQYF	TGTGCCAGCAGCTTGGAGGGCGTGACCCAGTACTTC
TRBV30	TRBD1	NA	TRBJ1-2	CAWNRQGRVYGYTF	TGTGCCTGGAACAGACAGGGAAGAGTCTATGGCTACACCTTC
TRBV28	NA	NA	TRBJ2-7	CAGGAQSSYEQYF	TGTGCAGGAGGGGCTCAAAGCTCCTACGAGCAGTACTTC
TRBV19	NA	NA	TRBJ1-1	CASSIKALNTEAFF	TGTGCCAGTAGTATAAAGGCGTTGAACACTGAAGCTTTCTTT
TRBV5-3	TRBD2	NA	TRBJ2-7	CARSLGVAGARMNEQYF	TGTGCCAGAAGCTTGGGGGTAGCGGGAGCTCGTATGAACGAGCAGTACTTC
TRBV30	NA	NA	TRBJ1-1	CASGRDTEAFF	TGTGCCTCGGGGCGGGACACTGAAGCTTTCTTT
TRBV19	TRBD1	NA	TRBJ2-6	CASSTDRGRLRPGANVLTF	TGTGCCAGTAGCACGGACAGGGGGCGCCTAAGACCTGGGGCCAACGTCCTGACTTTC
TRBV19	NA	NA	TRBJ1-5	CASSPPSLHNQPQHF	TGTGCCAGTAGTCCTCCCAGCCTACACAATCAGCCCCAGCATTTT
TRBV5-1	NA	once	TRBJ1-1	CASSTQGYYTEAFF	TGCGCCAGCAGCACCCAGGGCTATTACACTGAAGCTTTCTTT
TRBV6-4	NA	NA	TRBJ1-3	CASSDSAGSGNTIYF	TGTGCCAGCAGTGACTCAGCAGGCTCTGGAAACACCATATATTTT
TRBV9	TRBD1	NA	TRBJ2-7	CASSRDSYEQYF	TGTGCCAGCAGCCGGGACAGCTACGAGCAGTACTTC
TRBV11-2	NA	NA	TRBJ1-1	CASSLAIGGGGMNTEAFF	TGTGCCAGCAGCTTAGCCATCGGGGGAGGGGGTATGAACACTGAAGCTTTCTTT
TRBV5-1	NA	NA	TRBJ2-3	CASSYTRGTSTDTQYF	TGCGCCAGCAGCTATACACGGGGGACGAGCACAGATACGCAGTATTTT
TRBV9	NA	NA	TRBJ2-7	CASSVGVGSYEQYF	TGTGCCAGCAGCGTAGGCGTGGGTTCCTACGAGCAGTACTTC
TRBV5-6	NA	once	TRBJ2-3	CASSLRAFTDTQYF	TGTGCCAGCAGCTTACGGGCGTTCACAGATACGCAGTATTTT
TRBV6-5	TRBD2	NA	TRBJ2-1	CASSYFLAGGDEQFF	TGTGCCAGCAGTTACTTTCTAGCGGGAGGGGATGAGCAGTTCTTC
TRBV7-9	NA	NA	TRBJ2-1	CASSEDWLVSYNEQFF	TGTGCCAGCAGCGAAGACTGGCTAGTCTCCTACAATGAGCAGTTCTTC
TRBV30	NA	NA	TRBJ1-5	CAWSVQQEQPQHF	TGTGCCTGGAGTGTACAGCAGGAGCAGCCCCAGCATTTT
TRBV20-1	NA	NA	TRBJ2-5	CSASSLGSSATLETQYF	TGCAGTGCTAGTTCGTTGGGGAGCAGCGCCACCTTGGAGACCCAGTACTTC
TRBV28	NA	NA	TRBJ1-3	CASSWLGQGYSGNTIYF	TGTGCCAGCAGTTGGCTAGGGCAGGGGTACTCTGGAAACACCATATATTTT
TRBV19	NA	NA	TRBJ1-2	CASSIAGAHGYGYTF	TGTGCCAGTAGTATCGCGGGGGCCCACGGCTATGGCTACACCTTC
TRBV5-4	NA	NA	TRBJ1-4	CASSLGRGFNEKLFF	TGTGCCAGCAGCTTGGGCCGCGGATTTAATGAAAAACTGTTTTTT
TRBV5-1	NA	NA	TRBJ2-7	CASSLTGGYEQYF	TGCGCCAGCAGCTTGACAGGCGGATACGAGCAGTACTTC
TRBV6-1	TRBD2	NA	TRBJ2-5	CASSEGGGDPGTQYF	TGTGCCAGCAGTGAAGGGGGAGGGGACCCAGGGACCCAGTACTTC
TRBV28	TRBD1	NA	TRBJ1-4	CASSFSIAGQGKKLFF	TGTGCCAGCAGTTTTTCGATTGCGGGACAGGGGAAAAAACTGTTTTTT
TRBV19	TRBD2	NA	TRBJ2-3	CASSGGVAGYTDTQYF	TGTGCCAGCTCCGGGGGGGTAGCGGGCTACACAGATACGCAGTATTTT
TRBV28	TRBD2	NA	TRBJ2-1	CASRISGRVYNEQFF	TGTGCCAGCAGGATAAGCGGGAGGGTATACAATGAGCAGTTCTTC
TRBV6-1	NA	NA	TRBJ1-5	CASSDPGGGQPQHF	TGTGCCAGCAGTGACCCCGGGGGCGGTCAGCCCCAGCATTTT
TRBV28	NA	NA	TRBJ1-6	CASSLRQGNSPLHF	TGTGCCAGCAGTTTACGGCAGGGGAATTCACCCCTCCACTTT
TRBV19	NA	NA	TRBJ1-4	CASTPDGELLFF	TGTGCCAGTACCCCGGACGGAGAACTACTGTTTTTT
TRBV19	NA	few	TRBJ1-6	CASSITRQNLNSPLHF	TGTGCCAGTAGTATAACCCGACAGAACCTCAATTCACCCCTCCACTTT
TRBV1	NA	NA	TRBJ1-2	CTSSQDLEGELWKGNYGYTF	TGCACCAGCAGCCAAGATCTTGAGGGGGAACTATGGAAGGGTAACTATGGCTACACCTTC
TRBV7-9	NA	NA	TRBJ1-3	CASSPSGGRAGNTIYF	TGTGCCAGCAGCCCGAGCGGAGGGAGGGCAGGAAACACCATATATTTT
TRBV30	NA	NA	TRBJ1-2	CAWSVSGKGTKDYGYTF	TGTGCCTGGAGTGTATCAGGTAAAGGTACCAAGGACTATGGCTACACCTTC
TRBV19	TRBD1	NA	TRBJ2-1	CASSNLQGFNEQFF	TGTGCCAGTAGTAACCTACAGGGGTTCAATGAGCAGTTCTTC
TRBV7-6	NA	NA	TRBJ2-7	CASSLESGAGLQQYF	TGTGCCAGCAGCTTAGAGAGTGGGGCGGGGTTGCAGCAGTACTTC
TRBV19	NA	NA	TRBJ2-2	CASSIAGRNTGELFF	TGTGCCAGTAGTATAGCAGGGAGGAACACCGGGGAGCTGTTTTTT
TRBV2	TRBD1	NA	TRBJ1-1	CASRGQGAGAEAFF	TGTGCCAGCAGAGGACAGGGGGCAGGGGCTGAAGCTTTCTTT
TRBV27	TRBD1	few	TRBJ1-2	CATRKGAALNYGYTF	TGTGCCACCCGAAAGGGGGCAGCACTTAACTATGGCTACACCTTC
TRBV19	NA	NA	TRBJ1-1	CARHKRTRDDTEAFF	TGTGCCAGACACAAACGTACACGGGATGACACTGAAGCTTTCTTT
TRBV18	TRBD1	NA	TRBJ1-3	CASSPTSRGAGNTIYF	TGTGCCAGCTCACCAACTTCCAGGGGGGCTGGAAACACCATATATTTT